Listed below are T cell receptor beta chains from one sample, sequenced in a study of OX40 agonist ivuxolimab in advanced cancers. The protocol was immunoSEQ multiplex PCR, while the TCRdb copy is restricted to in-frame clones and leaves out a portion. The table records 100,000 to 110,000 clones, about 91% of them present only once. The sequences come from CD4+ or CD8+ T cells sorted from blood, collected in a trial of the OX40 agonist ivuxolimab. The receptors originated from an adult with an advanced solid tumor such as melanoma, head and neck, liver or kidney cancer. Each CDR3 is given with its conserved first and last residue. D genes are given only for firm matches. Clone size is shown for a subset of rows, as once, few, many or a class of expanded clone.

V	size	D	J	DNA	CDR3
TRBV18	-	-	TRBJ2-1	TGTGCCAGCTCACCAAGGGATGAGCAGTTCTTC	CASSPRDEQFF
TRBV7-3	-	TRBD2	TRBJ2-3	TGTGCCAGCAGCCTAGCGGGGCCTAGCACAGATACGCAGTATTTT	CASSLAGPSTDTQYF
TRBV23-1	-	TRBD1	TRBJ1-2	TGCGCCAGCAGTCAGACAGGGGGTCACGGCTGGGGTGGCTACACCTTC	CASSQTGGHGWGGYTF
TRBV10-3	-	-	TRBJ2-3	TGTGCCATCAGTGAGTTTGGACAGACTAGCACAGATACGCAGTATTTT	CAISEFGQTSTDTQYF
TRBV19	-	-	TRBJ1-5	TGTGCCAGTAGCATAGGGCACCAGCCCCAGCATTTT	CASSIGHQPQHF
TRBV5-4	-	TRBD2	TRBJ2-5	TGTGCCAGCAGCGCACGGCGGGGGGGCTTCCAAGAGACCCAGTACTTC	CASSARRGGFQETQYF
TRBV5-1	-	-	TRBJ1-6	TGCGCCAGCTCTCAGACAGTCGGCTATAATTCACCCCTCCACTTT	CASSQTVGYNSPLHF
TRBV7-9	-	-	TRBJ1-2	TGTGCCAGCAGCTCGGGCCTCGCGGGAAGCTACACCTTC	CASSSGLAGSYTF
TRBV5-1	-	TRBD1	TRBJ1-2	TGCGCCAGCAGCTTGCAGGGGGCGGATGGCTACACCTTC	CASSLQGADGYTF
TRBV5-1	once	-	TRBJ2-7	TGCGCCAGCAGCTTGGTGGCCCGATCCTACGAGCAGTACTTC	CASSLVARSYEQYF
TRBV18	-	-	TRBJ2-5	TGTGCCAGCTCCCCACGGGCGGGGGAGACCCAGTACTTC	CASSPRAGETQYF
TRBV2	few	-	TRBJ2-2	TGTGCCAGCAGTGAAATTGCGGGATACACCGGGGAGCTGTTTTTT	CASSEIAGYTGELFF
TRBV7-9	-	-	TRBJ2-3	TGTGCCAGCAGCTTACCCCCCGCGGCTAGCACAGATACGCAGTATTTT	CASSLPPAASTDTQYF
TRBV19	-	TRBD2	TRBJ2-2	TGTGCCAGTAGTGGGCGGTGGAGGACTAGCGGAAACACCGGGGAGCTGTTTTTT	CASSGRWRTSGNTGELFF
TRBV5-1	once	-	TRBJ2-1	TGCGCCAGCAGCCCTCCGACAGTCAATGAGCAGTTCTTC	CASSPPTVNEQFF
TRBV10-3	-	-	TRBJ1-1	TGTGCCATCAGTGACGATCAAAAGGGATGGACCGCTTTCTTT	CAISDDQKGWTAFF
TRBV11-2	few	TRBD2	TRBJ2-2	TGTGCCAGCAGTTTTAGCGGGAGGTCCGCGAACACCGGGGAGCTGTTTTTT	CASSFSGRSANTGELFF
TRBV5-4	few	-	TRBJ1-2	TGTGCCAGCAGCTTGGTGCAGGCGGTGGGTGTAGACGGCTACACCTTC	CASSLVQAVGVDGYTF
TRBV28	few	-	TRBJ1-2	TGTGCCAGCAGTTTTGGTAATCTGGGCTACACCTTC	CASSFGNLGYTF
TRBV5-1	-	TRBD1	TRBJ1-4	TGCGCCAGCAGCTTGGGACAGGGGAATAATGAAAAACTGTTTTTT	CASSLGQGNNEKLFF
TRBV2	-	-	TRBJ2-3	TGTGCCAGCAGTGATGGACGGATTTTTAACCCTAGCACAGATACGCAGTATTTT	CASSDGRIFNPSTDTQYF
TRBV10-1	-	-	TRBJ2-1	TGCGCCAGCAGTGAGAGACGGCACAATGAGCAGTTCTTC	CASSERRHNEQFF
TRBV4-1	-	TRBD2	TRBJ2-7	TGCGCCAGCAGCCAAGATCCAGGACTAGCGAGTACCCTAGAGCAGTACTTC	CASSQDPGLASTLEQYF
TRBV30	-	TRBD1	TRBJ1-1	TGTGCCTCGAGACAGGGACGGAACACTGAAGCTTTCTTT	CASRQGRNTEAFF
TRBV18	-	-	TRBJ2-1	TGTGCCAGCTCACAACCCTGGGGCTACGGAACTGACAATGAGCAGTTCTTC	CASSQPWGYGTDNEQFF
TRBV5-1	-	-	TRBJ2-1	TGCGCCAGCAGCCCCTGGTTGGAGGGTAGGGATGAGCAGTTCTTC	CASSPWLEGRDEQFF
TRBV29-1	-	TRBD2	TRBJ2-3	TGCAGCGTCGGGGGGGGGCGTAATACGCAGTATTTT	CSVGGGRNTQYF
TRBV5-1	-	TRBD1	TRBJ2-1	TGCGCCAGCAGCGGTGCGCAGGGGGCCTACAATGAGCAGTTCTTC	CASSGAQGAYNEQFF
TRBV6-1	once	TRBD1	TRBJ2-4	TGTGCCAGCAGTGAATTGACAGGGGGTAACATTCAGTACTTC	CASSELTGGNIQYF
TRBV30	few	-	TRBJ1-5	TGTGCCTGGACTTCAGGCCTGGATCAGCCCCAGCATTTT	CAWTSGLDQPQHF
TRBV28	-	-	TRBJ2-7	TGTGCCAGCAGTCCAAGCCCTAACTACGGGCAGTACTTC	CASSPSPNYGQYF
TRBV6-5	-	TRBD1	TRBJ2-5	TGTGCCAGCAGTTACGGGACAGCCAAAGAGACCCAGTACTTC	CASSYGTAKETQYF
TRBV11-2	-	TRBD1	TRBJ1-6	TGTGCCAGCAGCCTGACAGGGTCCTATAATTCACCCCTCCACTTT	CASSLTGSYNSPLHF
TRBV6-4	-	-	TRBJ1-1	TGTGCCAGCAGTGAAAATGGCCAAGGGTCTGAAGCTTTCTTT	CASSENGQGSEAFF
TRBV5-6	-	TRBD2	TRBJ2-1	TGTGCCAGCAGCCCCCGGACTAGCGGGAGGAACAATGAGCAGTTCTTC	CASSPRTSGRNNEQFF
TRBV4-1	-	-	TRBJ2-1	TGCGCCAGCAGCCAAGTCGGACGAGGGAACAATGAGCAGTTCTTC	CASSQVGRGNNEQFF
TRBV7-9	-	-	TRBJ1-4	TGTGCCAGCAGCTCCGACTCCTATGAAAAACTGTTTTTT	CASSSDSYEKLFF
TRBV27	-	-	TRBJ2-1	TGTGCCAGCAGTTCAGGGCCCTACAATGAGCAGTTCTTC	CASSSGPYNEQFF
TRBV19	-	TRBD2	TRBJ2-3	TGTGCCAGTAGTTTGGGGACTAGCGGGGGATCTAGCACAGATACGCAGTATTTT	CASSLGTSGGSSTDTQYF
TRBV4-1	-	-	TRBJ2-1	TGCGCCAGCAGCCAAGATCACTATGAGCAGTTCTTC	CASSQDHYEQFF
TRBV25-1	-	TRBD1	TRBJ1-1	TGTGCCAGCAGTGAACCACAGGGGCTGAACACTGAAGCTTTCTTT	CASSEPQGLNTEAFF